This T cell receptor (beta chain) emerged from a study of blood T cells in healthy people across ages. The authors ran a second PCR of about 7 to 11 cycles using a sample-barcoded 5' primer and a J-beta primer mix. Template switching added a 12-random-nucleotide identifier to every cDNA molecule. TCRdb passed the 5' RACE reads through MiXCR, listing each CDR3 protein once. This repertoire shows fewer than 2,000,000 distinct CDR3 sequences, about two fifths found once; its top ten account for roughly 24%. Germline V gene data show CDR1 as MGHRA and CDR2 as YSYEKL. CDR3 length: 15 amino acids. V lost 1 base to trimming and J lost 4 bases; unmatched junction nucleotides: 4.

The sample consisted of blood. This TCR was recovered from a human donor in good health. V usage is TRBV4-1 and J usage is TRBJ1-5; TRBD1 matches at 7 bases. In DNA form, the CDR3 reads TGCGCCAGCAGCCAAGGTCCAGGGGGGAATCAGCCCCAGCATTTT. Translating it yields CASSQGPGGNQPQHF.